The next 17 T cell receptor beta chains were all read from a single sample in a study of T cell responses to AZD1222 COVID-19 vaccine. Repertoires were generated with immunoSEQ multiplex PCR, while TCRdb's copy carries only in-frame clones and drops some. The sample contains approximately 170,000 clones, 85% to 95% of which appear only once. The starting material was peripheral blood, obtained on day 0 of AZD1222 vaccination. The receptor set was obtained from an adult in good health.

The V gene is TRBV3-1 (or the pseudogene TRBV3-2), the J gene TRBJ2-7, with D unclear. The ends were cut back, 3 bases at V and 0 bases at J, with 15 bases in the middle. The CDR3 consists of 16 residues. Germline CDR1 and CDR2: LGHDT and YNNKEL (reference sequence). This CDR3 reads CASSHPDAASSYEQYF. The CDR3 region has the DNA TGTGCCAGCAGCCACCCGGATGCGGCTAGCTCCTACGAGCAGTACTTC.

The V and J genes are TRBV3-1 (or the pseudogene TRBV3-2) and TRBJ2-5; D may be TRBD2 (5 bases). The V end lost 2 bases, the J end lost 5 bases, and 6 bases lay between the germline ends. The CDR3 totals 12 residues. Per germline, CDR1 LGHDT and CDR2 YNNKEL (reference sequence). CDR3 residues: CASSQRGETQYF. CDR3 DNA sequence: TGTGCCAGCAGCCAAAGAGGGGAGACCCAGTACTTC.

The chain combines TRBV24-1 with TRBJ2-5, with 9 bases lining up with TRBD1. The V and J ends lost 3 bases and 4 bases, in that order; junction bases with no gene match: 8. Germline values: CDR1 KGHDR, CDR2 SFDVKD. There are 16 residues in the CDR3. As DNA, the CDR3 is TGTGCCACCAGTGATGGGACAGGGTCGGGCGCAGAGACCCAGTACTTC. It encodes CATSDGTGSGAETQYF.

The table lists this clone with a count of one. The chain recombines TRBV5-1 with TRBJ1-4; D is unclear. This CDR3 comprises 13 residues. Trimming cost V 4 bases and J 8 bases, with 12 bases left between them. CDR1 is SGHRS and CDR2 is YFSETQ in the germline V gene. The CDR3 nucleotides read TGCGCCAGCAGCCCCGAGGGTTGGGAAAAACTGTTTTTT. This sequence encodes CASSPEGWEKLFF.

The chain recombines TRBV14 with TRBJ1-2; D is ambiguous. The CDR3 has 14 residues. Trimming pared 0 bases from V and 4 bases from J, leaving 9 bases between. From germline, CDR1 is SGHDN and CDR2 FVKESK. Written as DNA, the CDR3 is TGTGCCAGCAGCCAAGATAGAGGACTCTATGGCTACACCTTC. Amino acids: CASSQDRGLYGYTF.

The gene calls are TRBV27 and TRBJ2-1; TRBD1 aligns across 8 bases. The length of the CDR3 is 15 residues. Looked up from germline, CDR1 is MNHEY and CDR2 is SMNVEV (reference sequence). The J segment lost 6 bases and the V segment lost 5 bases, leaving 9 bases of the junction unmatched. Here the CDR3 reads CASSAQGAQVNEQFF. The CDR3 nucleotides read TGTGCCAGCAGTGCCCAGGGGGCGCAGGTCAATGAGCAGTTCTTC.

The chain carries TRBV11-2 and TRBJ2-3; TRBD2 aligns across 15 bases. With V trimmed by 6 bases and J by 3 bases, 13 bases remained unmatched. The CDR3 spans 19 residues. The V gene's germline CDR1 is SGHAT and CDR2 FQNNGV. CDR3 residues: CASRLSTTGTSGRTDTQYF. The CDR3, as DNA: TGTGCCAGCAGACTATCCACCACCGGGACTAGCGGGAGGACAGATACGCAGTATTTT.

This sequence joins TRBV7-9 and TRBJ1-1, with 10 bases matching TRBD1. Germline loops: CDR1 SEHNR, CDR2 FQNEAQ (reference sequence). This CDR3 contains 16 residues. The junction had 3 bases not matched to a gene; V was cut back by 2 bases and J by 0 bases. The CDR3 protein is CASSLSGTGVNTEAFF. The CDR3 nucleotides are TGTGCCAGCAGCTTATCAGGGACAGGGGTGAACACTGAAGCTTTCTTT.

The CDR3 DNA sequence: TGTGCCAGCAGCTTCCCCCCAGGGGAGGATGAGCAGTTCTTC. Translation gives CASSFPPGEDEQFF. The chain employs TRBV5-5 and TRBJ2-1, with D perhaps TRBD1 or TRBD2 (6 bases each). The CDR3 is 14 amino acids. CDR1 is SGHKS, CDR2 YYEKEE, per germline (reference sequence). Trimming pared 2 bases from V and 8 bases from J, leaving 14 bases between.

The gene calls are TRBV5-1 and TRBJ1-3, with TRBD1 identical over 8 bases. This CDR3 has 14 residues. Trimming cost V 2 bases and J 3 bases; bases outside gene matches: 1. Germline V gives CDR1 SGHRS, CDR2 YFSETQ. The CDR3 protein is CASSFGQGGNTIYF. The CDR3, as DNA: TGCGCCAGCAGCTTCGGACAGGGTGGAAACACCATATATTTT.

The chain joins TRBV15 to TRBJ2-5, with unresolved D. CDR3 size: 15 residues. V gave up 0 bases and J gave up 4 bases, with 12 bases separating them. The V gene's germline CDR1 is LNHNV and CDR2 YYDKDF (reference sequence). Written as DNA, the CDR3 is TGTGCCACCAGCAGAGATGTCTCTGGGTCAGAGACCCAGTACTTC. This encodes CATSRDVSGSETQYF.

The J gene is TRBJ2-1, the V gene TRBV28; 12 nucleotides agree with TRBD2. V shed 6 bases and J 7 bases; nucleotides not matched to a gene: 4. This CDR3 has 14 amino acids. Looked up from germline, CDR1 is MDHEN and CDR2 is SYDVKM. This CDR3 is CASRPSGRENEQFF. In DNA form, the CDR3 reads TGTGCCAGCAGACCTAGCGGGAGGGAGAATGAGCAGTTCTTC.

The V gene is TRBV28, the J gene TRBJ1-3, with D possibly matching TRBD1 (6 bases). The CDR3 is 17 amino acids. In germline, CDR1 is MDHEN, CDR2 SYDVKM. Trimming pared 8 bases from V and 1 base from J, leaving 21 bases between. The DNA of the CDR3 is TGTGCCAGCTTAAGATCGGACAGATTATTTTCTGGAAACACCATATATTTT. Translating gives CASLRSDRLFSGNTIYF.

This clone is a singleton in its sample. This sequence joins TRBV7-3 and TRBJ1-1, with D tentatively TRBD1 (5 bases). The germline gives CDR1 SGHTA, CDR2 FQGTGA. The CDR3 is 14 residues long. Trimming removed 3 bases at V and 3 bases at J, with 11 bases between. DNA of the CDR3: TGTGCCAGCAGCTTGCTAGCGGGGGACACTGAAGCTTTCTTT. This translates into CASSLLAGDTEAFF.

This clone was recorded only once. The CDR3 nucleotides read TGTGCCAGCAGTGAGTGGGCCAACCCTGAGCAGTTCTTC. It is translated as CASSEWANPEQFF. The chain recombines TRBV6-1 with TRBJ2-1; the D is unclear. With 3 bases removed from V and 9 bases from J, the gap between germline ends came to 12 bases. Per germline, CDR1 MNHNS and CDR2 SASEGT. The CDR3 loop spans 13 amino acids.

The chain uses TRBV6-1 and TRBJ2-3; the D is unclear. Germline CDR1 and CDR2: MNHNS and SASEGT. This CDR3 spans 13 amino acids. Trimming pared 3 bases from V and 4 bases from J, leaving 8 bases between. The CDR3 sequence is CASSEERPDTQYF. CDR3 coding DNA: TGTGCCAGCAGTGAGGAGAGGCCAGATACGCAGTATTTT.

The chain joins TRBV12-3 or TRBV12-4 to TRBJ2-3; D gene ambiguous. Trimming took off 2 bases at V and 4 bases at J, with 7 bases between the two ends. The CDR3 is 13 amino acids. The CDR3 spells CASSLQVADTQYF. The CDR3 DNA is TGTGCCAGCAGTTTACAGGTAGCAGATACGCAGTATTTT.